This record covers a single TCR beta chain. These data belong to a study of cytomegalovirus exposure and HLA in healthy donors. J was trimmed by 4 bases and V by 7 bases; bases with no gene match: 8. CDR3 length: 15 amino acids. The germline gives CDR1 ENHRY, CDR2 SYGVKD. The PCR made use of 60 Vbeta and 13 Jbeta primers. Sequencing was performed with immunoSEQ multiplex PCR; in TCRdb, only in-frame clones are kept and a portion is missing. This table has just over 65,000 clones, 70% to 90% appearing once. The chain has TRBV10-3 and TRBJ2-7, with 12 bases that match TRBD1. The clonotype was recovered from a human donor in good health. The material sequenced was PBMCs. The CDR3 is CAIMDRDRGRYEQYF. The CDR3 region has the DNA TGTGCCATCATGGACCGGGACAGGGGGCGGTACGAGCAGTACTTC.